These T cell receptor beta chains were read from a single sample in a study of blood T cell repertoires in COVID-19. The protocol was immunoSEQ multiplex PCR, while the TCRdb copy is restricted to in-frame clones and leaves out a portion. The sample has fewer than 120,000 clones, about 79% seen once. Material: peripheral blood. These receptor sequences come from a woman of 80 years or more with active or convalescent COVID-19. The CDR3 runs from the conserved cysteine through the conserved F or W. A D gene is named only where the DNA matches it firmly. Size values are once, few and many counts, or a class for expanded clones, and some rows have none.

V	size	D	J	CDR3	DNA
TRBV29-1	once	.	TRBJ1-2	CSVEGLSGIGYTF	TGCAGCGTTGAAGGTTTGTCAGGGATTGGCTACACCTTC
TRBV6-5	.	.	TRBJ2-1	CASSYALGGNEQFF	TGTGCCAGCAGTTACGCCCTAGGTGGCAATGAGCAGTTCTTC
TRBV7-3	.	TRBD1	TRBJ1-1	CASSPGGLGTEAFF	TGTGCCAGCAGTCCAGGGGGCTTAGGGACTGAAGCTTTCTTT
TRBV18	once	TRBD1	TRBJ2-3	CASSPPGQKTDTQYF	TGTGCCAGCTCACCACCGGGACAGAAAACAGATACGCAGTATTTT
TRBV2	.	.	TRBJ1-2	CASSVVRDYGYTF	TGTGCCAGCAGTGTCGTCAGGGACTATGGCTACACCTTC
TRBV7-6	.	TRBD2	TRBJ2-7	CASSKLAGGLGEQYF	TGTGCCAGCAGCAAACTAGCGGGAGGTCTAGGTGAGCAGTACTTC
TRBV3-1/TRBV3-2	.	.	TRBJ2-2	CASSPSSVLAGELFF	TGTGCCAGCAGCCCATCCTCGGTCTTGGCCGGGGAGCTGTTTTTT
TRBV12-3/TRBV12-4	.	.	TRBJ2-1	CASSPTANEQFF	TGTGCCAGCAGTCCGACAGCAAATGAGCAGTTCTTC
TRBV4-3	.	.	TRBJ2-7	CASSQDMTGRAYEQYF	TGCGCCAGCAGCCAAGATATGACAGGAAGAGCCTACGAGCAGTACTTC
TRBV5-1	few	.	TRBJ1-2	CASSLNGDFSYGYTF	TGCGCCAGCAGCTTGAATGGAGATTTCAGCTATGGCTACACCTTC
TRBV11-2	.	.	TRBJ2-5	CASSLERETQYF	TGTGCCAGCAGCTTAGAGAGAGAGACCCAGTACTTC
TRBV18	.	TRBD1	TRBJ1-6	CASSPRQGANNSPLHF	TGTGCCAGCTCACCACGGCAGGGGGCTAATAATTCACCCCTCCACTTT
TRBV4-3	.	TRBD1	TRBJ1-4	CASSQDPPGQQNEKLFF	TGCGCCAGCAGCCAGGATCCGCCGGGACAGCAGAATGAAAAACTGTTTTTT
TRBV28	once	.	TRBJ2-4	CASSPLEESLRIAKNIQYF	TGTGCCAGCAGTCCCCTAGAGGAGAGCCTTCGTATAGCCAAAAACATTCAGTACTTC
TRBV9	.	TRBD2	TRBJ2-1	CASSSGGSSYNEQFF	TGTGCCAGCAGCTCGGGCGGGAGCTCCTACAATGAGCAGTTCTTC
TRBV2	.	TRBD2	TRBJ2-1	CASSVDAAIAGNEQFF	TGTGCCAGCAGTGTTGATGCCGCGATAGCGGGAAATGAGCAGTTCTTC
TRBV6-5	once	TRBD2	TRBJ2-3	CASSGGAADTQYF	TGTGCCAGCTCGGGGGGAGCTGCAGATACGCAGTATTTT
TRBV5-4	.	TRBD1	TRBJ2-7	CASSLMGQGFKQYF	TGTGCCAGCAGCTTGATGGGACAGGGTTTTAAGCAGTACTTC
TRBV19	once	TRBD1	TRBJ2-5	CASSIDRTGGEETQYF	TGTGCCAGTAGTATAGATCGGACAGGGGGGGAGGAGACCCAGTACTTC
TRBV15	once	TRBD1	TRBJ2-7	CATSRSWTGSSYEQYF	TGTGCCACCAGCAGATCCTGGACAGGGAGCTCCTACGAGCAGTACTTC
TRBV3-1/TRBV3-2	.	TRBD2	TRBJ2-7	CASSPRLAGSYEQYF	TGTGCCAGCAGCCCGCGACTAGCGGGGTCCTACGAGCAGTACTTC
TRBV10-3	few	.	TRBJ1-1	CAISPWRWGESTEAFF	TGTGCCATCAGCCCGTGGAGGTGGGGTGAGAGCACTGAAGCTTTCTTT
TRBV6-1	.	.	TRBJ1-1	CASSGAQGGTEAFF	TGTGCCAGCAGTGGAGCCCAAGGAGGCACTGAAGCTTTCTTT
TRBV15	.	TRBD1	TRBJ2-6	CATSRGGTGGWTGANVLTF	TGTGCCACCAGCAGAGGAGGGACAGGGGGTTGGACTGGGGCCAACGTCCTGACTTTC
TRBV12-3/TRBV12-4	once	.	TRBJ2-1	CASSERDYNEQFF	TGTGCCAGCAGTGAAAGAGACTACAATGAGCAGTTCTTC
TRBV21-1	.	.	TRBJ2-7	CASSKGVSAGSSPAEIYEQYF	TGTGCCAGCAGCAAAGGGGTATCGGCAGGGTCAAGCCCGGCTGAAATCTACGAGCAGTACTTC
TRBV9	many	TRBD2	TRBJ2-2	CASSVEGSGGNTGELFF	TGTGCCAGCAGCGTAGAGGGTAGCGGGGGTAACACCGGGGAGCTGTTTTTT